The clone carrying this T cell receptor beta chain has a handful of counts. Its target is not known. The CDR3 is made up of 16 amino acids. The J segment lost 7 bases and the V segment lost 0 bases, leaving 7 bases of the junction unmatched. The V gene's germline CDR1 is KGHSH and CDR2 LQKENI. The primer mix had 60 Vbeta and 13 Jbeta primers. Assay used: immunoSEQ multiplex PCR; TCRdb lists only in-frame clones, some missing. This sample carries about 170,000 clones, around 75% of them seen once, and the ten largest clones take under 3%. The data are from a study of cytomegalovirus exposure and HLA in healthy donors. Study-level points and caveats: It was 150 or so TCR beta chains that were listed as cytomegalovirus-associated.

The sequence came from a male donor in good health and CMV-seronegative. This rearrangement joins TRBV18 to TRBJ2-3, with 10 bases that match TRBD2. The specimen was PBMCs. DNA for the CDR3: TGTGCCAGCTCACCACCGGGTCTAGCGGGGGAGTATACGCAGTATTTT. Protein: CASSPPGLAGEYTQYF.